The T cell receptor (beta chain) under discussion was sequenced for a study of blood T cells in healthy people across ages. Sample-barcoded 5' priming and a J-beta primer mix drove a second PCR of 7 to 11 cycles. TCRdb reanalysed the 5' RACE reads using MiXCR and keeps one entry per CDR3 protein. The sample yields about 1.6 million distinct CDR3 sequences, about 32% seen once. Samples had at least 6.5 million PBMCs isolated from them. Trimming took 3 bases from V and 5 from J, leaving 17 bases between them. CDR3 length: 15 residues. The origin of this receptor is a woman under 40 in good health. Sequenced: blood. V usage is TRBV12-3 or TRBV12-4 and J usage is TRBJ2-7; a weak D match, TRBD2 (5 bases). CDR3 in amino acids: CASSFSLGEFDEQYF. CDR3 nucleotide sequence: TGTGCCAGCAGTTTTAGCCTCGGGGAGTTCGACGAGCAGTACTTC.